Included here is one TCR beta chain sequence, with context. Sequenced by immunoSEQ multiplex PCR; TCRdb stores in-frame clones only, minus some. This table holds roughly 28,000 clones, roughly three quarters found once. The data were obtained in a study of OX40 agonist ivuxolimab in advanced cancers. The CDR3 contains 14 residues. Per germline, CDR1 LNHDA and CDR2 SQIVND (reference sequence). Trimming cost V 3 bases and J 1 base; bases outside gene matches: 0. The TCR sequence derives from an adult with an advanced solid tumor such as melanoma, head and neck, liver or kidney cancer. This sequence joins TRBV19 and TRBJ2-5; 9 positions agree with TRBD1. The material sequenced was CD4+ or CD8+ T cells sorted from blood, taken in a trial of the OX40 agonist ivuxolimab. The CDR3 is CASSMGQGQETQYF. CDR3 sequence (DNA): TGTGCCAGTAGTATGGGACAGGGCCAAGAGACCCAGTACTTC.